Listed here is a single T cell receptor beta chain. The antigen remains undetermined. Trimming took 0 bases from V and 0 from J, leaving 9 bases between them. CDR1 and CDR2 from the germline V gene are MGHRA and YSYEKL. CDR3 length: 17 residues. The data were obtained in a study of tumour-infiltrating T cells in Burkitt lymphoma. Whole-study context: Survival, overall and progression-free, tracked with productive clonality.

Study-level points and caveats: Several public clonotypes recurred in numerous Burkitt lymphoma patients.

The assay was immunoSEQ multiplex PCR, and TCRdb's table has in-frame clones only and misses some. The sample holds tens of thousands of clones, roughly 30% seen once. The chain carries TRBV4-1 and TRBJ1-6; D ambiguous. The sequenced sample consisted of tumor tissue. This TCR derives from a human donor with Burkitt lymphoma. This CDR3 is CASSQDYWSSYNSPLHF. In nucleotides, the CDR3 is TGCGCCAGCAGCCAAGATTATTGGAGCTCCTATAATTCACCCCTCCACTTT.